The rows below give T cell receptor beta chains drawn from one sample of a study of cytomegalovirus exposure and HLA in healthy donors. Assay used: immunoSEQ multiplex PCR; TCRdb lists only in-frame clones, some missing. The sample holds 150,000 to 200,000 clones; 75% are singletons and the top ten take approximately 10%. Sequences were obtained from PBMCs. These receptors were collected from a man between 18 and 29 years old in good health and CMV-seropositive. The conserved cysteine and the conserved F or W are not part of the CDR3 here. The D gene is left open where the match is weak.

d_call j_call v_call cdr3_length cdr3_aa
NA TRBJ1-1 TRBV6-5 11 ASRLQRNTEAF
NA TRBJ2-5 TRBV15 12 ATSRAGDQETQY
NA TRBJ1-2 TRBV18 13 ASSPGTGDSTGYT
TRBD2 TRBJ2-3 TRBV5-6 14 ASSLAAGAPTDTQY
NA TRBJ2-2 TRBV9 14 ASSVDVAENTGELF
NA TRBJ2-5 TRBV5-1 12 ASRLIPSEETQY
NA TRBJ1-4 TRBV19 12 ASRPTGGLEKLF
NA TRBJ1-1 TRBV20-1 9 SADPDSRAF
TRBD1 TRBJ2-7 TRBV19 12 ASSISRTGYEQY
NA TRBJ2-1 TRBV2 12 ASSEGYGYNEQF
TRBD2 TRBJ2-1 TRBV2 12 ASRGSGSPNEQF
TRBD1 TRBJ2-2 TRBV5-1 14 ASSFPDRGSTGELF
NA TRBJ2-3 TRBV29-1 12 SVEGQGLADTQY
TRBD2 TRBJ2-5 TRBV6-5 14 ASSYIAGGPKETQY
NA TRBJ2-7 TRBV4-1 12 ASSQNLEVHEQY
TRBD2 TRBJ2-7 TRBV19 11 ASSLQREYEQY
TRBD1 TRBJ2-1 TRBV2 18 ASNRNRGPTSRDPYNEQF
NA TRBJ2-7 TRBV5-1 10 ASTGSSYEQY
TRBD1 TRBJ2-5 TRBV12-5 12 ASGQTGVGETQY
TRBD2 TRBJ2-7 TRBV6-5 12 ASWLGGGSYEQY
NA NA TRBV7-8 12 ASRPIRVTYEQY
NA TRBJ2-1 TRBV6-5 10 ASTNSNNEQF
NA TRBJ1-3 TRBV5-4 14 ASSLEGLLSGNTIY
TRBD1 TRBJ1-1 TRBV11-2 9 ASSNRGIPF
NA TRBJ2-7 TRBV28 11 ATRQYPLYEQY
NA TRBJ1-1 TRBV18 14 ASSPSVQGMNTEAF
NA TRBJ1-1 TRBV15 10 ATFAGGTEAF
NA TRBJ2-7 TRBV30 9 ACSRAYEQY
NA TRBJ1-5 TRBV10-1 14 ASPTDGAGMAQPQH
TRBD1 TRBJ2-7 TRBV6-5 11 ASGGQGEYEQY
NA TRBJ1-4 TRBV19 11 ASIGRENEKLF
NA TRBJ2-7 TRBV28 14 ASRPRTGLPPYEQY
TRBD1 TRBJ1-5 TRBV29-1 12 SGHRGNCHQPQH
TRBD1 NA TRBV30 13 AWSSWTGDNYEQY
TRBD1 TRBJ2-2 TRBV11-3 14 ASSTQGAVSAGELF
NA TRBJ2-3 TRBV2 11 ASSAGGADTQY